This T cell receptor beta chain stems from a study of T cells after yellow fever vaccination. Across the whole study: Preparing low-cell-number fractions relied on SMART-Seq v4 Ultra Low Input. Study results and caveats: High-abundance clonotypes from the bulk population could contaminate FACS-sorted repertoires.

Conversion of TCR transcripts into cDNA relied on 5'RACE template switching, which added a universal primer site and UMIs. TCRdb re-analysed the 5' RACE reads in MiXCR, keeping a single row per CDR3 protein. This sample has under 400,000 distinct CDR3 sequences, with around an eighth found just once. Germline V gene data show CDR1 as MNHNY and CDR2 as SVGAGI (reference sequence). The CDR3 totals 16 residues. Trimming cost V 5 bases and J 4 bases; bases outside gene matches: 10. Note on this clonotype: Its antigen is as yet unknown.

The receptor was isolated from a man aged 18 to 29 who received the YFV17D yellow fever vaccine. This chain uses TRBV6-6 with TRBJ2-2; 7 bases match TRBD1. Sample: CD4+ T cells sorted from PBMCs, taken 15 days after the yellow fever booster vaccination. The CDR3 DNA reads TGTGCCAGCAGTCTCATTAGACAGGGCCCCACCGGGGAGCTGTTTTTT. It translates to CASSLIRQGPTGELFF.